Listed below are T cell receptor beta chains from one sample, sequenced in a study of CD4 T cells in relation to SARS-CoV-2 and coronaviruses. The antigens these receptors bind are not known. Only in-frame clones appear in the TCRdb table, and some are missing; sequencing was by immunoSEQ multiplex PCR. This table has approximately 25,000 clones, more than 65% appearing once. The sequenced material came from CD4+ T cells from PBMCs, cultured in vitro. The receptors shown here come from a human donor in good health. The CDR3 runs from the conserved cysteine through the conserved F or W. D genes are given only for firm matches. For some rows the clone size is stated as once, few or many, or as a class when expanded; others skip it.

J,size,D,V,DNA,CDR3
TRBJ1-6,.,TRBD1,TRBV7-2,TGTGCCAGCAGCTTAGTATCGGGACAGGGACCCAATTCACCCCTCCACTTT,CASSLVSGQGPNSPLHF
TRBJ2-5,.,TRBD2,TRBV7-2,TGTGCCAGCAGCTTAGTCGGGGGGGCGGAGGAGACCCAGTACTTC,CASSLVGGAEETQYF
TRBJ1-6,few,.,TRBV5-1,TGCGCCAGCAGCTTCGGGACAAACGGTTCACCCCTCCACTTT,CASSFGTNGSPLHF
TRBJ1-6,.,TRBD1,TRBV14,TGTGCCAGCAGCCAGGGACAGGGGACAGGACCCCTCCACTTT,CASSQGQGTGPLHF
TRBJ2-2,.,.,TRBV19,TGTGCCAGTAGGATATTGGCCACCGGGGAGCTGTTTTTT,CASRILATGELFF
TRBJ2-7,.,TRBD2,TRBV14,TGTGCCAGCAGCCAAGTGGCTAGCGGGAGGCGCGAGCAGTACTTC,CASSQVASGRREQYF
TRBJ2-7,.,.,TRBV28,TGTGCCAGCATCCCGGAGGGGAAGGGCAACGAGCAGTACTTC,CASIPEGKGNEQYF
TRBJ2-7,.,.,TRBV12-3/TRBV12-4,TGTGCCAGCAGTCCAACCCCTCTCGACAGGTTCTTC,CASSPTPLDRFF
TRBJ2-6,once,.,TRBV11-1,TGTGCCAGCAGCCCAGGGGCGGGCCCGGTGGCCAACGTCCTGACTTTC,CASSPGAGPVANVLTF
TRBJ1-2,once,.,TRBV30,TGTGCCTGGAGTGCCGGAAGGGTTGGCTATGGCTACACCTTC,CAWSAGRVGYGYTF
TRBJ2-3,.,.,TRBV11-2,TGTGCCAGCAGCTTAGGGGGCGGGGCTCGGGGAGATACGCAGTATTTT,CASSLGGGARGDTQYF
TRBJ1-6,.,TRBD1,TRBV7-8,TGTGCCAGCAGCCGAGGACAGGGCGATTCACCCCTCCACTTT,CASSRGQGDSPLHF
TRBJ2-3,once,.,TRBV29-1,TGCAGCGTTGGGGACACAGATACGCAGTATTTT,CSVGDTDTQYF
TRBJ1-2,few,.,TRBV19,TGTGCCAGTAGTACGGGGGCTAGGGACTATGGCTACACCTTC,CASSTGARDYGYTF
TRBJ2-3,.,.,TRBV11-2,TGTGCCAGCAGCTTAGATCGAGACTCGATCACAGATACGCAGTATTTT,CASSLDRDSITDTQYF
TRBJ2-7,.,.,TRBV6-2/TRBV6-3,TGTGCCAGCAGTCTTGGACAGGCGGGATCCTCCCACGAGCAGTACTTC,CASSLGQAGSSHEQYF
TRBJ2-5,.,TRBD1,TRBV5-1,TGCGCCAGCAGCTTCTTTGGACAGGATAAAGAGACCCAGTACTTC,CASSFFGQDKETQYF
TRBJ2-7,.,.,TRBV7-9,TGTGCCAGCAGCATCAACTCAGACGAGCAGTACTTC,CASSINSDEQYF
TRBJ2-1,.,TRBD2,TRBV5-1,TGCGCCAGCAGCCCCCCGGGACTAGCGGGGGGTTACAATGAGCAGTTCTTC,CASSPPGLAGGYNEQFF
TRBJ2-7,.,TRBD1,TRBV2,TGTGCCACCATTGAAAGGACAGGCGGAGAGCAGTACTTC,CATIERTGGEQYF
TRBJ2-5,.,TRBD2,TRBV6-2/TRBV6-3,TGTGCCAGCAGCTTCGGACTAGCGGCGGGAGGGGACGTGGAGACCCAGTACTTC,CASSFGLAAGGDVETQYF
TRBJ2-5,.,TRBD1,TRBV29-1,TGCAGCGTGGGTGGACAGGGGGTTGCGACCCAGTACTTC,CSVGGQGVATQYF
TRBJ2-1,once,.,TRBV7-8,TGTGCCAGCAGCTTAGCTGCGGCAGGCAATGAGCAGTTCTTC,CASSLAAAGNEQFF
TRBJ1-5,.,.,TRBV21-1,TGTGCCAGCAGCAGGGGTTGGGGAAATCAGCCCCAGCATTTT,CASSRGWGNQPQHF
TRBJ2-2,once,.,TRBV7-8,TGTGCCAGCAGCACACGGACCCGGGGTGACTATACCGGGGAGCTGTTTTTT,CASSTRTRGDYTGELFF
TRBJ1-6,.,.,TRBV4-3,TGCGCCAGCAGCCAAGAAAACTCACCCCTCCACTTT,CASSQENSPLHF
TRBJ2-1,.,.,TRBV19,TGTGCCAGTAGTATACGTCAGGGACCCTACAATGAGCAGTTCTTC,CASSIRQGPYNEQFF
TRBJ2-5,.,.,TRBV5-1,TGCGCCAGCAGCCCTTACAGGGGCGGGATCCAAGAGACCCAGTACTTC,CASSPYRGGIQETQYF
TRBJ1-2,.,TRBD1,TRBV5-1,TGCGCCAGCAGCGGGACAGGGGGCGCAGGTGGCTACACCTTC,CASSGTGGAGGYTF
TRBJ1-6,.,TRBD1,TRBV5-6,TGTGCCAGCAGCACCGGACAGGCCCCTTCTAATTCACCCCTCCACTTT,CASSTGQAPSNSPLHF
TRBJ1-4,.,.,TRBV5-6,TGTGCCAGCATCAAAAGAGGGCTTAGAGGCGAAAAACTGTTTTTT,CASIKRGLRGEKLFF
TRBJ2-2,.,.,TRBV4-2,TGTGCCAGCAGCTCGGCGTACGCGAACACCGGGGAGCTGTTTTTT,CASSSAYANTGELFF
TRBJ2-2,.,TRBD2,TRBV3-1/TRBV3-2,TGTGCCAGCAGCCGACTAGCGGGAGTTTTGGGGGAGCTGTTTTTT,CASSRLAGVLGELFF
TRBJ1-5,.,.,TRBV7-2,TGTGCCAGCAGCCCTTGGGGGGGGATGACGGACCAGCCCCAGCATTTT,CASSPWGGMTDQPQHF
TRBJ1-6,few,.,TRBV9,TGTGCCAGCAGCGTAGGGGCAGGGGTAAATTCACCCCTCCACTTT,CASSVGAGVNSPLHF
TRBJ2-7,.,TRBD1,TRBV10-1,TGCGCCAGCAGTGAGTTTGGGACAGGGGGCGACGAGCAGTACTTC,CASSEFGTGGDEQYF
TRBJ1-2,.,.,TRBV27,TGTGCCAGCAGCGGGGGCCTCTACTATGGCTACACCTTC,CASSGGLYYGYTF
TRBJ2-1,once,.,TRBV29-1,TGCAGCTTCGACGACAACAATGAGCAGTTCTTC,CSFDDNNEQFF
TRBJ1-1,.,.,TRBV7-8,TGTGCCAGCATGATGGGGGCGGGCTCTGAAGCTTTCTTT,CASMMGAGSEAFF
TRBJ2-5,.,.,TRBV5-4,TGTGCCAGCAGCAGCGGACTTTCGGAGACCCAGTACTTC,CASSSGLSETQYF